The 30 T cell receptor beta chains below were found in one sample sequenced in a study of blood T cell repertoires in COVID-19. Clones were read by immunoSEQ multiplex PCR, and TCRdb kept only the in-frame ones, dropping some. The sample lists hundreds of thousands of clones, roughly 80% occurring once. Sample: peripheral blood. The receptor set was obtained from a man aged 30 to 39 with active or convalescent COVID-19.

Points on this clone: At one of its ends the junction is not consistent with the germline gene, which may arise from a read error. The chain recombines TRBV9 with TRBJ2-3, with D possibly being TRBD2 (6 bases). This CDR3 has 14 amino acids. Germline lookup yields CDR1 SGDLS and CDR2 YYNGEE. The CDR3 nucleotides read TGTGCCAGCAGCGTAGACGGGAGCACTGATACGCAGTATTTT. It codes for CASSVDGSTDTQYF.

The gene calls are TRBV30 and TRBJ1-1; 7 bases line up with TRBD1. Germline V gene data show CDR1 as GTSNPN and CDR2 as SVGIG (reference sequence). V gave up 3 bases and J gave up 7 bases; unmatched junction bases: 11. This CDR3 region has 14 residues. CDR3 nucleotides: TGTGCCTGGAGAGGTGACAGGGCGCAAGGTGAAGCTTTCTTT. It codes for CAWRGDRAQGEAFF. The complete variable domain, with remaining parts taken from reference TRBV30 and TRBJ1-1, reads SQTIHQWPATLVQPVGSPLSLECTVEGTSNPNLYWYRQAAGRGLQLLFYSVGIGQISSEVPQNLSASRPQDRQFILSSKKLLLSDSGFYLCAWRGDRAQGEAFFGQGTRLTVV.

The J gene is TRBJ2-5, the V gene TRBV7-9, with D possibly being TRBD2 (5 bases). The V end lost 5 bases, the J end lost 5 bases, and 12 bases lay between the germline ends. CDR3 length: 13 residues. Germline CDR1 and CDR2: SEHNR and FQNEAQ (reference sequence). The CDR3 coding sequence is TGTGCCAGCAGCCTGGACTGGGTGGAGACCCAGTACTTC. It yields the protein CASSLDWVETQYF.

The V and J genes are TRBV18 and TRBJ1-6; 7 bases match TRBD1. In germline, CDR1 is KGHSH, CDR2 LQKENI. V shed 0 bases, J shed 7 bases, and the junction held 6 bases outside the gene matches. The CDR3 totals 16 residues. The CDR3 nucleotides are TGTGCCAGCTCACCACCGAGGACAGGTGGAAATTCACCCCTCCACTTT. Residues: CASSPPRTGGNSPLHF. The entire variable domain, with the rest obtained from reference TRBV18 and TRBJ1-6, is as follows: NAGVMQNPRHLVRRRGQEARLRCSPMKGHSHVYWYRQLPEEGLKFMVYLQKENIIDESGMPKERFSAEFPKEGPSILRIQQVVRGDSAAYFCASSPPRTGGNSPLHFGNGTRLTVT.

This rearrangement joins TRBV9 to TRBJ2-1, with a tentative D call TRBD2 (6 bases). The CDR3 runs to 12 residues. Germline loops: CDR1 SGDLS, CDR2 YYNGEE. Trimming took off 5 bases at V and 8 bases at J, with 11 bases between the two ends. CDR3 in amino acids: CASSAWGDEQFF. CDR3 sequence (DNA): TGTGCCAGCAGTGCGTGGGGGGATGAGCAGTTCTTC.

The rearrangement links TRBV5-1 to TRBJ2-3; TRBD2 is a possible D gene (5 bases). In germline, CDR1 is SGHRS, CDR2 YFSETQ. The CDR3 has 13 residues. Between the trimmed V and J ends, which lost 4 bases and 6 bases, there was a span of 12 bases. The CDR3 sequence: CASSLLASDTQYF. The CDR3 nucleotides are TGCGCCAGCAGCCTCTTAGCGTCCGATACGCAGTATTTT.

The V and J genes are TRBV20-1 and TRBJ1-1; no firm D call. V lost 6 bases to trimming and J lost 10 bases, with 15 bases between them. The CDR3 is 11 residues long. The germline CDR1 and CDR2 sequences are DFQATT and SNEGSKA (reference sequence). The chain's CDR3 is CSAARAIGAFF. The CDR3 region has the DNA TGCAGTGCCGCGCGGGCTATAGGAGCTTTCTTT.

The J gene is TRBJ1-6, the V gene TRBV11-2; D is undetermined. Germline values: CDR1 SGHAT, CDR2 FQNNGV. CDR3 size: 16 residues. V was clipped by 0 bases and J by 2 bases, with 8 bases between them. The CDR3 sequence is CASSLDRVTYNSPLHF. The CDR3 DNA follows: TGTGCCAGCAGCTTAGATCGGGTTACCTATAATTCACCCCTCCACTTT.

This clone was counted once. The chain uses TRBV19 and TRBJ1-1, with D tentatively TRBD1 (5 bases). CDR1 and CDR2 (germline): LNHDA, SQIVND (reference sequence). Trimming took 11 bases from V and 4 from J, leaving 14 bases between them. This CDR3 has 12 amino acids. CDR3 in amino acids: CAARGSPTEAFF. The CDR3 DNA reads as TGTGCCGCGCGGGGGAGTCCCACTGAAGCTTTCTTT.

The J gene is TRBJ2-5, the V gene TRBV7-9; 11 bases align to TRBD1. CDR1 and CDR2 (germline): SEHNR, FQNEAQ (reference sequence). The ends lost 4 bases at V and 5 bases at J; junction bases unmatched: 9. The CDR3 spans 16 residues. CDR3 in amino acids: CASSWTDRGRLETQYF. CDR3 in DNA: TGTGCCAGCAGCTGGACGGACAGGGGGCGTTTGGAGACCCAGTACTTC.

This rearrangement joins TRBV4-2 to TRBJ2-7; tentative D call: TRBD1 (6 bases). V lost 4 bases to trimming and J lost 3 bases, with 16 bases between them. The CDR3 covers 15 residues. Germline CDR1 reads LGHNA; CDR2 reads YNFKEQ. The CDR3 sequence: CASSPRDTGRYEQYF. In nucleotides, the CDR3 is TGTGCCAGCAGCCCCCGGGACACCGGACGCTACGAGCAGTACTTC.

The chain carries TRBV3-1 (or the pseudogene TRBV3-2) and TRBJ1-2, with 7 nucleotides matching TRBD1. The CDR3 is 16 amino acids. Germline V gives CDR1 LGHDT, CDR2 YNNKEL (reference sequence). After removal of 0 bases from V and 5 bases from J, the junction contained 9 bases not matched to a gene. The DNA for the CDR3 is TGTGCCAGCAGCCAAGAAGGGACAGACACTTATTATGGCTACACCTTC. Translating gives CASSQEGTDTYYGYTF.

The count of this clone is one. J is TRBJ2-6 and V is TRBV19, with 7 bases identical to TRBD1. V lost 5 bases, J lost 2 bases, and 12 bases stayed unmatched. This CDR3 has 18 amino acids. The germline gives CDR1 LNHDA, CDR2 SQIVND (reference sequence). As DNA, the CDR3 is TGTGCCAGTAGTGACCGACAGGGAAGATTGGCTGGGGCCAACGTCCTGACTTTC. Translation gives CASSDRQGRLAGANVLTF. Using reference TRBV19 and TRBJ2-6 for the parts outside the CDR3, the full variable domain is DGGITQSPKYLFRKEGQNVTLSCEQNLNHDAMYWYRQDPGQGLRLIYYSQIVNDFQKGDIAEGYSVSREKKESFPLTVTSAQKNPTAFYLCASSDRQGRLAGANVLTFGAGSRLTVL.

This rearrangement joins TRBV5-1 to TRBJ1-3, with 7 nucleotides matching TRBD1. This CDR3 region has 14 residues. From germline, CDR1 is SGHRS and CDR2 YFSETQ. The V segment lost 3 bases and the J segment 2 bases; nucleotides outside the gene matches: 2. CDR3 in amino acids: CASSSQGAGNTIYF. The CDR3 DNA reads TGCGCCAGCAGCTCCCAGGGGGCTGGAAACACCATATATTTT.

The V gene is TRBV10-2, the J gene TRBJ1-5; D ambiguous. Trimming left V 6 bases short and J 4 bases short, with 10 bases between. CDR3 length: 13 residues. The V gene's germline CDR1 is WSHSY and CDR2 SAAADI. The CDR3, as DNA: TGCGCCAGCAGCGGAGCCTTTAATCAGCCCCAGCATTTT. Translation: CASSGAFNQPQHF.

This sequence joins TRBV19 and TRBJ1-6; D not certain. CDR1 is LNHDA and CDR2 is SQIVND in the germline V gene (reference sequence). The CDR3 spans 14 residues. V gave up 10 bases and J gave up 7 bases, with 17 bases separating them. Here the CDR3 reads CATSNLLVNSPLHF. CDR3 coding DNA: TGTGCCACCTCGAACCTTTTAGTAAATTCACCCCTCCACTTT. Variable domain in full (rest from reference TRBV19 and TRBJ1-6): DGGITQSPKYLFRKEGQNVTLSCEQNLNHDAMYWYRQDPGQGLRLIYYSQIVNDFQKGDIAEGYSVSREKKESFPLTVTSAQKNPTAFYLCATSNLLVNSPLHFGNGTRLTVT.

The CDR3 DNA reads as TGTGCCAGCAGTTTAGGGGTCGGGGAGGCGTCACCCCTCCACTTT. Translation gives CASSLGVGEASPLHF. The V and J genes are TRBV27 and TRBJ1-6; D gene ambiguous. The CDR3 spans 15 residues. V was cut by 2 bases and J by 10 bases, with 15 bases left in between. CDR1 and CDR2 (germline): MNHEY, SMNVEV (reference sequence).

This clone was observed a handful of times. The V call is TRBV10-3, the J call TRBJ2-7, with TRBD1 matching 10 bases. CDR3 length: 16 amino acids. J was trimmed by 4 bases and V by 0 bases; bases with no gene match: 6. Germline V lookup: CDR1 ENHRY, CDR2 SYGVKD. Here the CDR3 reads CAISESKGTGAYEQYF. As DNA, the CDR3 is TGTGCCATCAGTGAGTCGAAGGGGACAGGGGCGTACGAGCAGTACTTC.

The chain is built from TRBV24-1 and TRBJ2-1; the match to TRBD2 covers 8 bases. Looked up from germline, CDR1 is KGHDR and CDR2 is SFDVKD. V was pared by 5 bases and J by 0 bases, with 11 bases of the junction left unmatched. This CDR3 comprises 18 residues. The CDR3 nucleotides read TGTGCCACCAGTGGTGGGGGAAAGCGGGGGAGCTCCTACAATGAGCAGTTCTTC. Its translation is CATSGGGKRGSSYNEQFF.

The V call is TRBV18, the J call TRBJ1-2, with no clear D. V was clipped by 2 bases and J by 5 bases, with 21 bases between them. This CDR3 is 17 amino acids long. Germline-derived CDR1 and CDR2 are KGHSH and LQKENI. CDR3 nucleotides: TGTGCCAGCTCACCAGGGAGCTCAACCAAAGGAATATATGGCTACACCTTC. Translated: CASSPGSSTKGIYGYTF.

The chain is built from TRBV7-2 and TRBJ2-1, with 9 bases aligning to TRBD2. The germline gives CDR1 SGHTA, CDR2 FQGNSA. The CDR3 totals 16 residues. V trimming: 5 bases; J trimming: 3 bases; junction bases outside the gene matches: 8. CDR3 residues: CASSPLGGRVYNEQFF. The DNA for the CDR3 is TGTGCCAGCAGCCCCCTGGGCGGGAGGGTCTACAATGAGCAGTTCTTC.

The chain combines TRBV10-1 with TRBJ2-1, with TRBD1 identical over 8 bases. CDR3 length: 15 residues. After removal of 7 bases from V and 2 bases from J, the junction contained 7 bases not matched to a gene. Germline values: CDR1 WNHNN, CDR2 SYGVQD (reference sequence). The CDR3 DNA is TGCGCCAGCAATAGACAGGGGTTCCCCTACAATGAGCAGTTCTTC. Protein sequence: CASNRQGFPYNEQFF.

The chain combines TRBV30 with TRBJ2-1; TRBD1 agrees at 12 bases. This CDR3 comprises 12 residues. Trimming cost V 7 bases and J 8 bases; bases outside gene matches: 3. Germline assignment: CDR1 GTSNPN and CDR2 SVGIG (reference sequence). The CDR3 bases are TGTGCCTTGGGGACAGGGGGCTATGAGCAGTTCTTC. Protein product: CALGTGGYEQFF. Supplemented by reference TRBV30 and TRBJ2-1, the full variable domain reads SQTIHQWPATLVQPVGSPLSLECTVEGTSNPNLYWYRQAAGRGLQLLFYSVGIGQISSEVPQNLSASRPQDRQFILSSKKLLLSDSGFYLCALGTGGYEQFFGPGTRLTVL.

The J gene is TRBJ1-1, the V gene TRBV9; no definite D call. V shed 3 bases and J shed 1 base, with 13 bases lying between them. The CDR3 spans 15 residues. CDR1 is SGDLS and CDR2 is YYNGEE in the germline V gene. The CDR3 reads CASSETRGGNTEAFF. The CDR3 region has the DNA TGTGCCAGCAGCGAGACCCGGGGAGGGAACACTGAAGCTTTCTTT.

The chain combines TRBV4-3 with TRBJ2-3, with TRBD2 matching over 9 bases. The CDR3 runs to 18 residues. J was trimmed by 3 bases and V by 3 bases; bases with no gene match: 13. The germline gives CDR1 LGHNA, CDR2 YSLEER. The CDR3 sequence is CASSQGSSGARGTDTQYF. CDR3 in DNA: TGCGCCAGCAGCCAGGGGTCTAGCGGGGCTCGGGGGACAGATACGCAGTATTTT.

This clone was counted between two and nine times. The V gene is TRBV10-3, the J gene TRBJ1-3; 7 bases are shared with TRBD1. Germline CDR1 reads ENHRY; CDR2 reads SYGVKD. The length of the CDR3 is 13 residues. V lost 4 bases, J lost 4 bases, and 1 base stayed unmatched. This chain's CDR3 is CAISVTGGNTIYF. The CDR3, as DNA: TGTGCCATCAGTGTGACAGGGGGAAACACCATATATTTT.

V and J are TRBV13 and TRBJ2-7; 7 bases are shared with TRBD2. Germline CDR1 and CDR2: PRHDT and FYEKMQ (reference sequence). V was pared by 2 bases and J by 4 bases, with 5 bases of the junction left unmatched. The CDR3 covers 14 residues. In DNA form, the CDR3 reads TGTGCCAGCAGCTTAAGGCTAGCGGATTACGAGCAGTACTTC. Protein: CASSLRLADYEQYF. Full variable domain (remainder filled in from reference TRBV13 and TRBJ2-7): AAGVIQSPRHLIKEKRETATLKCYPIPRHDTVYWYQQGPGQDPQFLISFYEKMQSDKGSIPDRFSAQQFSDYHSELNMSSLELGDSALYFCASSLRLADYEQYFGPGTRLTVT.

The CDR3 nucleotides read TGTGCCAGCAGTTACTCGGGGAGAGCGGGGGGCTCCTACGAGCAGTACTTC. Amino acid sequence: CASSYSGRAGGSYEQYF. The V gene is TRBV6-2 or TRBV6-3, the J gene TRBJ2-7, with 9 bases aligning to TRBD2. The trim removed 0 bases at V and 0 bases at J, leaving 6 bases unmatched. CDR1 is MNHEY and CDR2 is SVGEGT in the germline V gene. The CDR3 has 17 amino acids.

This chain links TRBV30 with TRBJ1-5; D is undetermined. This CDR3 spans 12 amino acids. V was trimmed by 4 bases and J by 13 bases, leaving 17 bases between them. Germline V gene sequence: CDR1 GTSNPN, CDR2 SVGIG (reference sequence). The chain's CDR3 is CAWKTSGSDQHF. The CDR3 nucleotides read TGTGCCTGGAAAACTTCCGGGTCCGATCAGCATTTT.

This clone was recorded once. The chain employs TRBV4-1 and TRBJ2-7; the D is unclear. The V end lost 0 bases, the J end lost 4 bases, and 7 bases lay between the germline ends. The CDR3 is 13 amino acids. Germline V gene data show CDR1 as MGHRA and CDR2 as YSYEKL. The CDR3 coding sequence is TGCGCCAGCAGCCAAGACCCCCGGTACGAGCAGTACTTC. This encodes CASSQDPRYEQYF.